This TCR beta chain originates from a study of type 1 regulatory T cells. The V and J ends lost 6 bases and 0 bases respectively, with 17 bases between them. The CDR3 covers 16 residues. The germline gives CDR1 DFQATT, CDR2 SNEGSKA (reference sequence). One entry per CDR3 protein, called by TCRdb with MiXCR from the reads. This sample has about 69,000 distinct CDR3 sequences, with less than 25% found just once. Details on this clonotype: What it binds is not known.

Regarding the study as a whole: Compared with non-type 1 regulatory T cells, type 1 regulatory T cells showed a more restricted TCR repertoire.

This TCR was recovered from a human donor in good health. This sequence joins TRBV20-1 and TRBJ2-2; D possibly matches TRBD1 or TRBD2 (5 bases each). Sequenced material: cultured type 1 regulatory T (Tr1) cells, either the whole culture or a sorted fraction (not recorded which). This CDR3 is CSAPAAGTSNTGELFF. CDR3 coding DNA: TGCAGTGCCCCTGCGGCCGGGACCTCGAACACCGGGGAGCTGTTTTTT.